The 7 T cell receptor beta chains in this list originate from one sample, sequenced in a study of cytomegalovirus exposure and HLA in healthy donors. 13 Jbeta primers and 60 Vbeta primers were used for the PCR. The method was immunoSEQ multiplex PCR; TCRdb's version includes in-frame clones alone and lacks a portion of them. Here the sample spans 120,000 to 150,000 clones, 65% to 90% being singletons. Sequenced sample: PBMCs. These receptor sequences come from a woman younger than 45 in good health and CMV-seronegative.

This clone showed up just once. The V and J genes are TRBV9 and TRBJ1-2, with 9 bases identical to TRBD1. Germline CDR1 SGDLS, CDR2 YYNGEE. V shed 4 bases and J 6 bases; nucleotides not matched to a gene: 7. This CDR3 comprises 14 residues. In nucleotides, the CDR3 is TGTGCCAGCAGCAAACAGGGGGCGCATCATGGCTACACCTTC. Its protein product is CASSKQGAHHGYTF.

This chain connects TRBV7-9 to TRBJ1-1; 9 nucleotides line up with TRBD1. V dropped 5 bases and J dropped 11; count of bases not matched to a gene: 6. CDR1 is SEHNR and CDR2 is FQNEAQ in the germline V gene (reference sequence). The CDR3 length is 12 residues. Here the CDR3 reads CASSPLQGAAFF. CDR3 coding DNA: TGTGCCAGCAGCCCATTACAGGGGGCGGCTTTCTTT.

Points on this clone: One end of the junction is discordant with germline, which a read error may explain. The chain combines TRBV7-9 with TRBJ2-2; no clear D gene. Germline values: CDR1 SEHNR, CDR2 FQNEAQ (reference sequence). The CDR3 covers 17 residues. The CDR3 nucleotides are TGTTCCAGCAGCTTAGTGGGCAGTGAAACGAACACCGGGGAGCTGTTTTTT. Translated, it gives CSSSLVGSETNTGELFF.

The V gene is TRBV5-1, the J gene TRBJ2-3, with D possibly being TRBD2 (7 bases). Looked up from germline, CDR1 is SGHRS and CDR2 is YFSETQ. Trimming cost V 0 bases and J 3 bases, with 11 bases left between them. There are 15 residues in the CDR3. CDR3 in DNA: TGCGCCAGCAGCTTGGGGGGGGGCGGTACAGATACGCAGTATTTT. Protein sequence: CASSLGGGGTDTQYF. Full variable domain (rest looked up from reference TRBV5-1 and TRBJ2-3): KAGVTQTPRYLIKTRGQQVTLSCSPISGHRSVSWYQQTPGQGLQFLFEYFSETQRNKGNFPGRFSGRQFSNSRSEMNVSTLELGDSALYLCASSLGGGGTDTQYFGPGTRLTVL.

The chain links TRBV10-3 to TRBJ1-3; no definite D call. Germline V gene data show CDR1 as ENHRY and CDR2 as SYGVKD. The V end lost 0 bases, the J end lost 2 bases, and 14 bases lay between the germline ends. There are 17 residues in the CDR3. CDR3 sequence reads: CAISESARGVAGNTIYF. The CDR3 DNA reads TGTGCCATCAGTGAGTCGGCTCGGGGAGTCGCTGGAAACACCATATATTTT.

V is TRBV6-6 and J is TRBJ1-5, with D perhaps matching TRBD1 (5 bases). The germline V gene encodes CDR1 MNHNY and CDR2 SVGAGI (reference sequence). The CDR3 contains 15 residues. The germline V and J ends were trimmed by 6 bases and 2 bases, with 14 bases remaining between them. CDR3 DNA sequence: TGTGCCAGCAGCCACCCCCCAGGGCGCAATCAGCCCCAGCATTTT. This codes for CASSHPPGRNQPQHF.

The J gene is TRBJ1-2, the V gene TRBV7-3, with D unclear. V gave up 1 base and J gave up 1 base, with 13 bases separating them. Per germline, CDR1 SGHTA and CDR2 FQGTGA. The CDR3 length is 16 residues. The CDR3 nucleotides read TGTGCCAGCAGCTTAATTACGAGGGCCAGTAACTATGGCTACACCTTC. The encoded protein is CASSLITRASNYGYTF.